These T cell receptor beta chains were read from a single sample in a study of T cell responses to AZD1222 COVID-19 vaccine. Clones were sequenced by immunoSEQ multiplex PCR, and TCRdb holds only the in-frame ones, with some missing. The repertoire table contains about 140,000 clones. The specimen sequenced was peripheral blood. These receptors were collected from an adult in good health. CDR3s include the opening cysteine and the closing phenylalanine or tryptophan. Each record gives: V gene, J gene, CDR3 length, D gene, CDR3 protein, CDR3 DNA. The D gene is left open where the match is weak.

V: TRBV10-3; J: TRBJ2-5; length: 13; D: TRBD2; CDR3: CAISGGAGETQYF; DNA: TGTGCCATCAGCGGGGGGGCAGGGGAGACCCAGTACTTC
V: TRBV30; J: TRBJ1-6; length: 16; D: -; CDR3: CAWTETGGPYNSPLHF; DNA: TGTGCCTGGACTGAGACCGGCGGCCCATATAATTCACCCCTCCACTTT
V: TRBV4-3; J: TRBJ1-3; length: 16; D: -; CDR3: CASSQGGGVPGNTIYF; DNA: TGCGCCAGCAGCCAAGGGGGGGGCGTTCCTGGAAACACCATATATTTT
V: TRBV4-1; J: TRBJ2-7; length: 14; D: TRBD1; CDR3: CASSQTGENYEQYF; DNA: TGCGCCAGCAGCCAAACAGGGGAGAACTACGAGCAGTACTTC
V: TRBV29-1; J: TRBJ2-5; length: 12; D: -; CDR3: CSVAPSRETQYF; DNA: TGCAGCGTTGCTCCAAGCAGGGAGACCCAGTACTTC
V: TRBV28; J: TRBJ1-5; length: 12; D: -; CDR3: CASRLGEQPQHF; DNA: TGTGCCAGCAGACTCGGAGAACAGCCCCAGCATTTT
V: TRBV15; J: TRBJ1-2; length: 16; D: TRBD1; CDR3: CATSRRGRMANYGYTF; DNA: TGTGCCACCAGCAGAAGGGGGCGGATGGCTAACTATGGCTACACCTTC
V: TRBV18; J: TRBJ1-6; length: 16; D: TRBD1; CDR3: CASSPGTGEINSPLHF; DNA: TGTGCCAGCTCACCGGGGACAGGGGAAATTAATTCACCCCTCCACTTT
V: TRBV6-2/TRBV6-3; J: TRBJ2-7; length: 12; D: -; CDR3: CASSNPPYEQYF; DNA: TGTGCCAGCAGTAACCCTCCATACGAGCAGTACTTC
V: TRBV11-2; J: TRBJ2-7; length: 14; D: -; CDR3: CASSLEAGPLEQYF; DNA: TGTGCCAGCAGCTTAGAGGCAGGTCCGCTCGAGCAGTACTTC
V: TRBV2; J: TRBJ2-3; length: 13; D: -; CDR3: CASTEMETDTQYF; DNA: TGTGCCAGCACAGAGATGGAAACAGATACGCAGTATTTT
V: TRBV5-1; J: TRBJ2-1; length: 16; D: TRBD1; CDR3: CASSLSQGVPLSEQFF; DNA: TGCGCCAGCAGCCTATCCCAGGGGGTCCCCCTTAGTGAGCAGTTCTTC
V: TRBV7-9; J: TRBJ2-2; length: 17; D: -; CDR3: CASSLVPNPTFSGELFF; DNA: TGTGCCAGCAGCTTAGTGCCGAACCCCACCTTCTCCGGGGAGCTGTTTTTT